Presented here are 30 T cell receptor beta chains from one specimen sequenced in a study of shared clonotypes between healthy human individuals. The assay was immunoSEQ multiplex PCR, and TCRdb's table has in-frame clones only and misses some. The sample carries roughly 500,000 clones, 60% to 85% recorded once. The sample consisted of PBMCs. These receptors were taken from a woman aged 40 to 50 in good health. Some clones in this sample may be carry-over from other donors' samples.

The gene calls are TRBV6-6 and TRBJ2-1; 9 bases are a match to TRBD2. The CDR3 runs 15 residues. Trimming took 7 bases from V and 1 from J; bases not matched to a gene: 5. Germline loops: CDR1 MNHNY, CDR2 SVGAGI (reference sequence). CDR3 coding DNA: TGTGCCAGCACTTTAGCGGGAGTGTCCTACAATGAGCAGTTCTTC. Encoded protein: CASTLAGVSYNEQFF.

The chain has TRBV7-2 and TRBJ1-6; D remains ambiguous. V was pared by 5 bases and J by 1 base, with 12 bases between. This CDR3 has 16 residues. Germline V gene lookup returns CDR1 SGHTA and CDR2 FQGNSA. CDR3 protein: CASSKGGGSYNSPLHF. The CDR3 region has the DNA TGTGCCAGCAGCAAGGGAGGTGGTTCCTATAATTCACCCCTCCACTTT.

The genes are TRBV5-1 and TRBJ2-3; 8 bases line up with TRBD1. There are 16 residues in the CDR3. After removal of 0 bases from V and 4 bases from J, the junction contained 7 bases not matched to a gene. Germline-derived CDR1 and CDR2 are SGHRS and YFSETQ. CDR3: CASSLVQGAPSDTQYF. The CDR3 DNA follows: TGCGCCAGCAGCTTGGTGCAGGGGGCCCCTTCAGATACGCAGTATTTT.

This rearrangement joins TRBV7-8 to TRBJ1-1; D call uncertain. The CDR3 contains 15 residues. V lost 5 bases, J lost 0 bases, and 13 bases lay in between. The germline CDR1 and CDR2 sequences are SGHVS and FQNEAQ. In nucleotides, the CDR3 is TGTGCCAGCAGCCGCATGCGATTCATGAACACTGAAGCTTTCTTT. This codes for CASSRMRFMNTEAFF.

V is TRBV15 and J is TRBJ1-5; D unresolved. Trimming removed 0 bases from V and 6 bases from J, with 6 bases in between. Germline V gene data show CDR1 as LNHNV and CDR2 as YYDKDF (reference sequence). The CDR3 has 13 amino acids. The CDR3 sequence is CATSREWGQPQHF. The CDR3 DNA reads TGTGCCACCAGCAGAGAGTGGGGTCAGCCCCAGCATTTT.

Details on this clone: One junction end disagrees with the germline gene, perhaps due to a read error. Distinct nucleotide sequences in the sample also encode this CDR3. The rearrangement uses TRBV7-7 and TRBJ2-5; 10 bases line up with TRBD2. This CDR3 has 16 residues. Germline V gene sequence: CDR1 SSHAT, CDR2 FNYEAQ (reference sequence). The CDR3 DNA reads TGTGCTAGCAGCTCCGGGCTAGCGGGAGATCTGGGGACCCAGTACTTC. Translated: CASSSGLAGDLGTQYF.

This chain connects TRBV4-1 to TRBJ2-7; TRBD1 matches at 8 bases. The V gene end was trimmed by 1 base and the J gene end by 6 bases; junction bases not matched to a gene: 8. In germline, CDR1 is MGHRA, CDR2 YSYEKL. This CDR3 has 15 amino acids. The CDR3 bases are TGCGCCAGCAGCCAAGTCCCCAGGGGGCGCGGCGAGCAGTACTTC. It encodes CASSQVPRGRGEQYF.

The V and J genes are TRBV4-1 and TRBJ2-3; D remains unclear. CDR1 MGHRA and CDR2 YSYEKL come from the germline V gene. The V end lost 0 bases, the J end lost 3 bases, and 16 bases lay between the germline ends. The CDR3 length is 17 residues. CDR3 in amino acids: CASSQDRERGGTDTQYF. The CDR3 coding sequence is TGCGCCAGCAGCCAAGATAGAGAGCGCGGTGGGACAGATACGCAGTATTTT.

A single count supports this clone. The chain couples TRBV27 to TRBJ2-2; D is unclear. Germline CDR1 MNHEY, CDR2 SMNVEV (reference sequence). The CDR3 covers 12 residues. Trimming removed 1 base at V and 6 bases at J, with 3 bases between. In DNA form, the CDR3 reads TGTGCCAGCAGTTTATGGGCCGGGGAGCTGTTTTTT. Its translation: CASSLWAGELFF.

In this sample, this clone turned up once. The chain employs TRBV7-2 and TRBJ2-1, with TRBD2 matching over 12 bases. Germline V lookup: CDR1 SGHTA, CDR2 FQGNSA. V lost 0 bases, J lost 4 bases, and 1 base stayed unmatched. This CDR3 spans 16 amino acids. The CDR3 bases are TGTGCCAGCAGCTTAGCGGGACTAGCGGGTTACAATGAGCAGTTCTTC. Translated: CASSLAGLAGYNEQFF.

This chain joins TRBV18 and TRBJ1-2; the match to TRBD1 covers 12 bases. Germline V gene data show CDR1 as KGHSH and CDR2 as LQKENI. CDR3 length: 17 residues. V gave up 3 bases and J gave up 7 bases; unmatched junction bases: 12. The CDR3 here is CASSPNSPGQGAGGYTF. The CDR3, as DNA: TGTGCCAGCTCACCTAATTCTCCGGGACAGGGGGCCGGTGGCTACACCTTC.

The rearrangement links TRBV9 to TRBJ1-3; D unclear. V was cut by 0 bases and J by 5 bases, with 9 bases left in between. The CDR3 covers 14 residues. Germline V CDR1 and CDR2: SGDLS, YYNGEE. For the CDR3, the DNA is TGTGCCAGCAGCGTAGGGCGAGATAGAAACACCATATATTTT. Translating it yields CASSVGRDRNTIYF.

The chain has TRBV15 and TRBJ1-4; D is perhaps TRBD1 (5 bases). Trimming removed 4 bases from V and 0 bases from J, with 21 bases in between. This CDR3 spans 19 amino acids. The germline V gene encodes CDR1 LNHNV and CDR2 YYDKDF (reference sequence). CDR3 protein: CATSTDLGPPGATNEKLFF. CDR3 coding DNA: TGTGCCACCAGCACTGATCTGGGGCCCCCCGGAGCAACTAATGAAAAACTGTTTTTT. Full variable domain (missing parts from reference TRBV15 and TRBJ1-4): DAMVIQNPRYQVTQFGKPVTLSCSQTLNHNVMYWYQQKSSQAPKLLFHYYDKDFNNEADTPDNFQSRRPNTSFCFLDIRSPGLGDTAMYLCATSTDLGPPGATNEKLFFGSGTQLSVL.

The chain links TRBV14 to TRBJ2-5; D is perhaps TRBD1 (6 bases). Germline CDR1 reads SGHDN; CDR2 reads FVKESK. Trimming took 0 bases from V and 11 from J, leaving 10 bases between them. CDR3 length: 12 residues. CDR3 residues: CASSQDVGAQYF. The DNA of the CDR3 is TGTGCCAGCAGCCAAGATGTGGGGGCGCAGTACTTC. The whole variable domain, filled in from reference TRBV14 and TRBJ2-5, reads EAGVTQFPSHSVIEKGQTVTLRCDPISGHDNLYWYRRVMGKEIKFLLHFVKESKQDESGMPNNRFLAERTGGTYSTLKVQPAELEDSGVYFCASSQDVGAQYFGPGTRLLVL.

This chain uses TRBV5-1 with TRBJ2-7; 10 bases match TRBD2. The CDR3 has 17 amino acids. V trimming: 1 base; J trimming: 2 bases; junction bases outside the gene matches: 9. Germline V gene data show CDR1 as SGHRS and CDR2 as YFSETQ. The CDR3 DNA sequence: TGCGCCAGCAGCTTGCAGCCCGGACTAGCGGCGACCTACGAGCAGTACTTC. Its protein product is CASSLQPGLAATYEQYF.

In regard to this clone: Additional DNA sequences in this sample encode the identical CDR3. The genes are TRBV7-9 and TRBJ1-2; possibly TRBD1 for D (5 bases). Germline CDR1 and CDR2: SEHNR and FQNEAQ (reference sequence). The CDR3 runs to 14 residues. V was clipped by 1 base and J by 0 bases, with 6 bases between them. The CDR3 DNA is TGTGCCAGCAGCTTAGGGGGGGCTAACTATGGCTACACCTTC. Translation: CASSLGGANYGYTF.

The V and J genes are TRBV7-8 and TRBJ2-3; D gene unclear. CDR3 size: 16 residues. Germline V gene lookup returns CDR1 SGHVS and CDR2 FQNEAQ. V was shortened by 2 bases and J by 1 base, with 13 bases between the two germline ends. In DNA, the CDR3 is TGTGCCAGCAGCTTAAGGAGCACTTTTCGCACAGATACGCAGTATTTT. Its protein is CASSLRSTFRTDTQYF.

The chain recombines TRBV10-3 with TRBJ1-2, with 7 nucleotides matching TRBD1. From germline, CDR1 is ENHRY and CDR2 SYGVKD. The length of the CDR3 is 13 residues. Trimming took 6 bases from V and 3 from J; bases not matched to a gene: 4. CDR3 bases: TGTGCCATCAGGACCGGGACAGACTATGGCTACACCTTC. It yields the protein CAIRTGTDYGYTF.

V gene TRBV7-9 combines with J gene TRBJ1-3; D not certain. The ends were cut back, 4 bases at V and 2 bases at J, with 9 bases in the middle. This CDR3 has 14 amino acids. Germline V gene data show CDR1 as SEHNR and CDR2 as FQNEAQ (reference sequence). In nucleotides, the CDR3 is TGTGCCAGCAGCTCCGTCACCACTGGAAACACCATATATTTT. This translates into CASSSVTTGNTIYF.

V gene TRBV7-9 combines with J gene TRBJ2-2; D gene ambiguous. Germline assignment: CDR1 SEHNR and CDR2 FQNEAQ (reference sequence). This CDR3 spans 13 amino acids. The ends were cut back, 2 bases at V and 1 base at J, with 2 bases in the middle. CDR3 sequence: CASSLLNTGELFF. The CDR3 region has the DNA TGTGCCAGCAGCTTATTGAACACCGGGGAGCTGTTTTTT.

This clone was counted only a few times. The chain employs TRBV5-1 and TRBJ2-3; no definite D call. In germline, CDR1 is SGHRS, CDR2 YFSETQ. The CDR3 has 13 residues. V was cut by 3 bases and J by 8 bases, with 13 bases left in between. The CDR3: CASSYTTGVTQYF. DNA for the CDR3: TGCGCCAGCAGCTACACAACTGGAGTTACGCAGTATTTT.

The rearrangement links TRBV5-4 to TRBJ1-1; TRBD1 agrees at 8 bases. The CDR3 covers 14 residues. Trimming removed 4 bases from V and 4 bases from J; junction bases left unmatched: 6. Germline lookup yields CDR1 SGHNT and CDR2 YYREEE (reference sequence). The DNA of the CDR3 is TGTGCCAGCAGCCTAGGACAGGGCCCCACTGAAGCTTTCTTT. This gives the protein CASSLGQGPTEAFF. The complete variable domain, with remaining parts taken from reference TRBV5-4 and TRBJ1-1, reads ETGVTQSPTHLIKTRGQQVTLRCSSQSGHNTVSWYQQALGQGPQFIFQYYREEENGRGNFPPRFSGLQFPNYSSELNVNALELDDSALYLCASSLGQGPTEAFFGQGTRLTVV.

The chain uses TRBV15 and TRBJ1-2; 8 bases agree with TRBD1. In germline, CDR1 is LNHNV, CDR2 YYDKDF (reference sequence). V was pared by 3 bases and J by 4 bases, with 4 bases of the junction left unmatched. This CDR3 is built from 14 residues. CDR3 amino acids: CATSSDTGGYGYTF. The CDR3 coding sequence is TGTGCCACCAGCAGCGATACAGGGGGCTATGGCTACACCTTC. Full variable domain (remainder filled in from reference TRBV15 and TRBJ1-2): DAMVIQNPRYQVTQFGKPVTLSCSQTLNHNVMYWYQQKSSQAPKLLFHYYDKDFNNEADTPDNFQSRRPNTSFCFLDIRSPGLGDTAMYLCATSSDTGGYGYTFGSGTRLTVV.

This CDR3 reads CASSRLAGVNTGELFF. CDR3 sequence (DNA): TGTGCCAGCAGCCGACTAGCGGGAGTGAACACCGGGGAGCTGTTTTTT. The rearrangement joins TRBV27 to TRBJ2-2, with 12 nucleotides matching TRBD2. Germline CDR1 is MNHEY and CDR2 is SMNVEV (reference sequence). The CDR3 length is 16 residues. V gave up 6 bases and J gave up 1 base; unmatched junction bases: 3.

This clone was detected only a few times. The V call is TRBV29-1, the J call TRBJ2-3; TRBD2 might be the D (6 bases). The CDR3 totals 12 residues. CDR1 is SQVTM, CDR2 ANQGSEA, per germline. This CDR3 reads CRATAGTDTQYF. Here the CDR3 DNA reads TGCAGAGCCACCGCGGGAACGGATACGCAGTATTTT.

The gene calls are TRBV28 and TRBJ2-3, with D perhaps TRBD2 (6 bases). CDR3 size: 14 residues. Trimming shortened V by 5 bases and J by 6 bases, and 15 bases separated the two germline ends. Germline CDR1 and CDR2: MDHEN and SYDVKM. This CDR3 reads CASSNPLAPDTQYF. The CDR3 DNA is TGTGCCAGCAGTAACCCACTAGCCCCGGATACGCAGTATTTT.

The chain carries TRBV28 and TRBJ2-7; D remains ambiguous. The CDR3 is made up of 10 amino acids. Germline V gene sequence: CDR1 MDHEN, CDR2 SYDVKM. This chain's CDR3 is CATARYEQYF. The CDR3 DNA is TGTGCTACGGCGCGGTACGAGCAGTACTTC.

The chain recombines TRBV9 with TRBJ2-3; TRBD1 matches at 8 bases. This CDR3 is 16 amino acids long. V was pared by 4 bases and J by 1 base, with 8 bases of the junction left unmatched. The germline gives CDR1 SGDLS, CDR2 YYNGEE. The CDR3 reads CASSTATGAGTDTQYF. CDR3 bases: TGTGCCAGCAGCACAGCGACAGGGGCGGGCACAGATACGCAGTATTTT.

This chain uses TRBV7-2 with TRBJ2-7, with 7 positions matching TRBD1. The CDR3 spans 15 residues. Per the germline V gene, CDR1 is SGHTA and CDR2 is FQGNSA. With V trimmed by 6 bases and J by 3 bases, 11 bases remained unmatched. The CDR3 nucleotides are TGTGCCAGCAGTAAAGATCGGGACAGACACTACGAGCAGTACTTC. Translation gives CASSKDRDRHYEQYF.

The rearrangement joins TRBV9 to TRBJ2-7; D gene ambiguous. Germline loops: CDR1 SGDLS, CDR2 YYNGEE. Trimming cost V 7 bases and J 1 base, with 6 bases left between them. This CDR3 region has 11 residues. Written as DNA, the CDR3 is TGTGCCAGCGGGGTGTCCTACGAGCAGTACTTC. Its translation: CASGVSYEQYF.